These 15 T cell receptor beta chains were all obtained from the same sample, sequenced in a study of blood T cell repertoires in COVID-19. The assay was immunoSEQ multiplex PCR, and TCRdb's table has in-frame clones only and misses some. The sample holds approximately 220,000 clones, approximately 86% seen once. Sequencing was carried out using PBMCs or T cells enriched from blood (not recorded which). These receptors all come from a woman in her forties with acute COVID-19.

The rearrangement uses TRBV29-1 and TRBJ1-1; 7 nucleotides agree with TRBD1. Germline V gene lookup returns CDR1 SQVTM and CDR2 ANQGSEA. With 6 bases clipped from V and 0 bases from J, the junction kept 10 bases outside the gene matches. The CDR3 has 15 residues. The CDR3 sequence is CSVADRPGLNTEAFF. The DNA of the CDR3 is TGCAGCGTCGCGGACAGGCCGGGATTGAACACTGAAGCTTTCTTT.

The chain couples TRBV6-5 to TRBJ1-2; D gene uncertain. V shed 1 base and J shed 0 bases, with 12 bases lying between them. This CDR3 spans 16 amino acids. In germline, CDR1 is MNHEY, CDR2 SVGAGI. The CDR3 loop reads CASSYLGSPTNYGYTF. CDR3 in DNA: TGTGCCAGCAGTTACTTGGGCAGCCCAACTAACTATGGCTACACCTTC.

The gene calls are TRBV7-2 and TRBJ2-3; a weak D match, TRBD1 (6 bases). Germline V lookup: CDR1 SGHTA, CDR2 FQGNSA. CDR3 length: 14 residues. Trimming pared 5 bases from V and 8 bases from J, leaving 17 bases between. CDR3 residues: CASSAGQRGFTQYF. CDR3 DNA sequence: TGTGCCAGCAGCGCAGGACAGAGGGGGTTTACGCAGTATTTT.

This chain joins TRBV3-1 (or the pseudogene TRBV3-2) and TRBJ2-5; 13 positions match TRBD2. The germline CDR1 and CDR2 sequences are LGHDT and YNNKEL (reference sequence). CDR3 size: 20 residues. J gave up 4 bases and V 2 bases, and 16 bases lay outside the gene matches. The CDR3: CASSQKRGFVGLAGVETQYF. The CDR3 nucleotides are TGTGCCAGCAGCCAAAAAAGGGGTTTCGTAGGACTAGCGGGAGTAGAGACCCAGTACTTC.

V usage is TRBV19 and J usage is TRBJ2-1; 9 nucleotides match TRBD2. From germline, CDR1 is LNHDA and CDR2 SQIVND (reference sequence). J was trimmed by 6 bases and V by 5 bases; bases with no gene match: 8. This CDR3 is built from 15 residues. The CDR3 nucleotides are TGTGCCAGTAGTGTCTTAGCGGGAGAGGGCAATGAGCAGTTCTTC. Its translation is CASSVLAGEGNEQFF.

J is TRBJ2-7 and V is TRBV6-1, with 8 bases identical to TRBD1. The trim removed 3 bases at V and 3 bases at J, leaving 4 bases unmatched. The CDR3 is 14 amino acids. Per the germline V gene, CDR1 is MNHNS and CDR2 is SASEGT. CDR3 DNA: TGTGCCAGCAGTGACGACAGGGGATTCTACGAGCAGTACTTC. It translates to CASSDDRGFYEQYF.

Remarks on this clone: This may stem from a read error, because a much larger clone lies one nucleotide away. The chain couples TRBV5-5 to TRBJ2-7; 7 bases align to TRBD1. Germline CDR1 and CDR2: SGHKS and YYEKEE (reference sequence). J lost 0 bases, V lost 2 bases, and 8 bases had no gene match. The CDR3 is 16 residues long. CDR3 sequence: CASSFEVGGYSYEQYF. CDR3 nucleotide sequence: TGTGCCAGCAGCTTCGAGGTAGGGGGCTACTCCTACGAGCAGTACTTC.

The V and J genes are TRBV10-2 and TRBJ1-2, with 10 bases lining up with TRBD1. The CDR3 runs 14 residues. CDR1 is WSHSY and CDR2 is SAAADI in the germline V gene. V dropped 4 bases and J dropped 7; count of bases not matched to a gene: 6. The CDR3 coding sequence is TGCGCCAGCAGTGTCGCGGACAGGGGGGCTGGCTACACCTTC. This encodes CASSVADRGAGYTF.

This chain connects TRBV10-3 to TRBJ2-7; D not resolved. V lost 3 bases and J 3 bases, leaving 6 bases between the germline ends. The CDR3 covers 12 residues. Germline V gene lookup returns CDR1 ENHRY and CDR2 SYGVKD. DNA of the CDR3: TGTGCCATCAGTGAAGAGAACTACGAGCAGTACTTC. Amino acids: CAISEENYEQYF.

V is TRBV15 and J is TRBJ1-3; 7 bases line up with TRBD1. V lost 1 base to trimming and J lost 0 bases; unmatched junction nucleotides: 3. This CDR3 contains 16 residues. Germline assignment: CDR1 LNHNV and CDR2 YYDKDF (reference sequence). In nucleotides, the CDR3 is TGTGCCACCAGCAGAGGGGACAGCGGCTCTGGAAACACCATATATTTT. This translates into CATSRGDSGSGNTIYF. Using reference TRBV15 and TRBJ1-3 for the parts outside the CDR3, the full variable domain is DAMVIQNPRYQVTQFGKPVTLSCSQTLNHNVMYWYQQKSSQAPKLLFHYYDKDFNNEADTPDNFQSRRPNTSFCFLDIRSPGLGDTAMYLCATSRGDSGSGNTIYFGEGSWLTVV.

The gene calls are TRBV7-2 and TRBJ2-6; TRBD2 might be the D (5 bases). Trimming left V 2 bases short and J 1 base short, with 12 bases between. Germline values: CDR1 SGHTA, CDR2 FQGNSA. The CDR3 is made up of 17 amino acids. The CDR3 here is CASSLYVPGSGANVLTF. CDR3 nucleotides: TGTGCCAGCAGCTTATACGTCCCGGGGTCTGGGGCCAACGTCCTGACTTTC.

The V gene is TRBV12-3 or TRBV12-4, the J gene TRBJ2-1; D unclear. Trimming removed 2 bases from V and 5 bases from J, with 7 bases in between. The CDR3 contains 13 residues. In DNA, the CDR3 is TGTGCCAGCAGTTTAAGTGGCAACAATGAGCAGTTCTTC. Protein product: CASSLSGNNEQFF.

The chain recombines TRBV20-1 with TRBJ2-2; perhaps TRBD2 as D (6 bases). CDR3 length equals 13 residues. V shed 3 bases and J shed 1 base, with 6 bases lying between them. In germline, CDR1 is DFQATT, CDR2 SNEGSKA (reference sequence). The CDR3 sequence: CSASSGNTGELFF. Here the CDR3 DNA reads TGCAGTGCTAGTAGCGGGAACACCGGGGAGCTGTTTTTT.

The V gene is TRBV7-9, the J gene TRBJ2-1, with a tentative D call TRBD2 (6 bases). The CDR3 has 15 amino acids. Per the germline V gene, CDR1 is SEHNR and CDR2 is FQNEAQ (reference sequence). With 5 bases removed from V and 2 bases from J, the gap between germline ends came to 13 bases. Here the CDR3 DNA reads TGTGCCAGCAGCCCGGTGGGGGAGGCCTACAATGAGCAGTTCTTC. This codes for CASSPVGEAYNEQFF.

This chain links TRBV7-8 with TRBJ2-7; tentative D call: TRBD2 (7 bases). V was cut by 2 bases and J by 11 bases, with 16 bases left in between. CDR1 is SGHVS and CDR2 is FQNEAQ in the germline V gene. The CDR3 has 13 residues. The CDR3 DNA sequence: TGTGCCAGCAGCTTACATCGGGGGGCCAAGGAGTACTTC. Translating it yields CASSLHRGAKEYF.